The subject of this entry is one T cell receptor (beta chain). Under the authors' procedure: Scientists estimated how many nucleated cells there were by amplifying reference gene primers. Some clones are missing from TCRdb's copy, which holds only in-frame ones; the method was immunoSEQ multiplex PCR. V, J and clone size reflect that table, while D and trimming were determined from the DNA. This table has about 82,000 clones, 80% appearing once. This record comes from a study of blood T cell repertoires in COVID-19. Study in general: The United States, Italy and Spain were the sources of the acute and convalescent COVID-19 samples. The analysed material was cDNA or gDNA that came from T cells, B-cell-depleted T cells, or PBMCs.

V shed 2 bases, J shed 7 bases, and the junction held 7 bases outside the gene matches. This CDR3 has 16 residues. Germline CDR1 is MNHEY and CDR2 is SVGEGT. The receptor comes from a woman between 40 and 50 years old with active or convalescent COVID-19. The chain joins TRBV6-2 or TRBV6-3 to TRBJ1-6, with 8 bases aligning to TRBD1. Sequences were obtained from peripheral blood. The CDR3 nucleotides are TGTGCCAGCAGTTACGGGACAGGCATGGGGAATTCACCCCTCCACTTT. Translated: CASSYGTGMGNSPLHF.